This is a list of T cell receptor beta chains from one sample in a study of blood T cells in healthy people across ages. Each CDR3 protein is one row after TCRdb ran MiXCR on the 5' RACE reads. Here the sample spans about 1,500,000 distinct CDR3 sequences, roughly 27% being singletons. The sequenced sample consisted of blood. These receptors originate from a woman aged 30 to 39 in good health. Each CDR3 is given with its conserved first and last residue. The D gene is left open where the match is weak. Clone size is shown for a subset of rows, as once, few, many or a class of expanded clone.

few	-	TRBV20-1	TRBJ2-5	CSARSGGASETQYF	TGCAGTGCTAGATCCGGTGGGGCCTCTGAGACCCAGTACTTC
few	-	TRBV7-2	TRBJ1-5	CASSPVGQNNQPQHF	TGTGCCAGCAGCCCCGTTGGACAGAACAATCAGCCCCAGCATTTT
-	TRBD1	TRBV5-6	TRBJ2-3	CASSRGQSDTQYF	TGTGCCAGCAGCAGGGGACAGTCAGATACGCAGTATTTT
-	-	TRBV28	TRBJ1-5	CASSLAGQLHNQPQHF	TGTGCCAGCAGTTTAGCAGGGCAGCTCCACAATCAGCCCCAGCATTTT
few	TRBD1	TRBV5-1	TRBJ2-1	CASSLERGQGADNEQFF	TGCGCCAGCAGCTTGGAACGGGGACAGGGGGCAGACAATGAGCAGTTCTTC
-	-	TRBV5-1	TRBJ2-5	CAGSQTSNSETQYF	TGCGCCGGCTCGCAGACTAGTAACTCGGAGACCCAGTACTTC
few	-	TRBV29-1	TRBJ1-2	CSVDDVGYGYTF	TGCAGCGTGGATGACGTCGGGTATGGCTACACCTTC
-	TRBD1	TRBV7-9	TRBJ1-4	CASSSTGTAPEKRFF	TGTGCCAGCAGCAGCACCGGGACAGCCCCTGAAAAACGGTTTTTT
few	-	TRBV12-3/TRBV12-4	TRBJ2-7	CASSRPWVRPYEQYF	TGTGCCAGCAGCCGTCCCTGGGTGCGTCCCTACGAGCAGTACTTC
-	-	TRBV7-2	TRBJ2-3	CASSPGHQTDTQYF	TGTGCCAGCAGCCCGGGACATCAAACAGATACGCAGTATTTT
many	TRBD1	TRBV20-1	TRBJ2-7	CSADRGTYEQYF	TGCAGTGCAGACAGGGGGACCTACGAGCAGTACTTC
-	-	TRBV24-1	TRBJ2-5	CATSDHGQSLETQYF	TGTGCCACCAGTGACCACGGACAGTCATTAGAGACCCAGTACTTC
-	TRBD2	TRBV14	TRBJ2-1	CASSQVLAVEQFF	TGTGCCAGCAGCCAGGTTCTAGCGGTTGAACAGTTCTTC
many	TRBD1	TRBV3-1	TRBJ2-7	CASSQDDRGQGEQYF	TGTGCCAGCAGCCAAGATGACAGGGGACAAGGCGAGCAGTACTTC
-	TRBD2	TRBV11-2	TRBJ2-4	CASSLVGRLAAKDIQYF	TGTGCCAGCAGCTTAGTAGGCCGTCTAGCGGCCAAAGACATTCAGTACTTC
few	-	TRBV12-3/TRBV12-4	TRBJ1-4	CASSSTGIGEKLFF	TGTGCCAGCAGTTCGACAGGTATCGGGGAAAAACTGTTTTTT
-	TRBD1	TRBV7-2	TRBJ2-7	CASSRDREYYEQYF	TGTGCCAGCAGCCGGGACAGGGAATACTACGAGCAGTACTTC
few	TRBD1	TRBV9	TRBJ2-1	CASSVGGTGDNEQFF	TGTGCCAGCAGCGTAGGAGGGACAGGGGACAATGAGCAGTTCTTC
many	-	TRBV7-9	TRBJ2-7	CASRGPRGEQYF	TGTGCCAGCAGGGGCCCTCGGGGCGAGCAGTACTTC
-	-	TRBV20-1	TRBJ2-7	CSGRLSRAQYF	TGCAGTGGGAGACTGTCTCGGGCCCAGTACTTC
-	-	TRBV7-9	TRBJ2-3	CASSPVTDAQYF	TGTGCCAGCAGCCCCGTCACAGATGCGCAGTATTTT
many	-	TRBV12-3/TRBV12-4	TRBJ2-5	CASSLWPHAKETQYF	TGTGCCAGCAGTTTATGGCCACATGCAAAGGAGACCCAGTACTTC
-	-	TRBV12-3/TRBV12-4	TRBJ1-6	CASSFEPQNSPLHF	TGTGCCAGCAGTTTTGAGCCTCAAAATTCACCCCTCCACTTT
-	TRBD1	TRBV4-1	TRBJ1-1	CASSLRGTGDSRAFF	TGCGCCAGCAGCCTGCGGGGGACAGGGGATTCTAGGGCTTTCTTT
-	TRBD2	TRBV5-1	TRBJ2-7	CASSQGLAGGLPHEQYF	TGCGCCAGCAGCCAAGGACTAGCGGGGGGCCTTCCGCACGAGCAGTACTTC
few	-	TRBV7-6	TRBJ2-2	CASSPRLDNTGELFF	TGTGCCAGCAGCCCGAGACTAGATAACACCGGGGAGCTGTTTTTT
few	-	TRBV12-3/TRBV12-4	TRBJ2-3	CASSFLGGSTDTQYF	TGTGCCAGCAGTTTTCTCGGAGGTAGCACAGATACGCAGTATTTT
-	-	TRBV18	TRBJ1-2	CASSRQGNSGYTF	TGTGCCAGCTCACGTCAGGGAAATAGTGGCTACACCTTC
-	-	TRBV29-1	TRBJ1-1	CSPARGYTEAFF	TGCAGCCCTGCTAGGGGTTACACTGAAGCTTTCTTT
-	-	TRBV5-1	TRBJ2-3	CASSLGQARDTQYF	TGCGCCAGCAGCTTGGGACAGGCACGGGATACGCAGTATTTT
many	-	TRBV6-5	TRBJ1-2	CASRYSGPGGYTF	TGTGCCAGCCGATATTCGGGTCCGGGAGGCTACACCTTC
-	TRBD1	TRBV12-3/TRBV12-4	TRBJ2-3	CASSSEQGADTQYF	TGTGCCAGCAGTTCTGAACAGGGGGCAGATACGCAGTATTTT
few	-	TRBV5-1	TRBJ2-1	CASIGGNEQFF	TGCGCCAGCATTGGTGGCAATGAGCAGTTCTTC
many	TRBD2	TRBV6-6	TRBJ2-5	CASSYGSGSGETQYF	TGTGCCAGCAGTTACGGTAGCGGGAGTGGAGAGACCCAGTACTTC
-	-	TRBV25-1	TRBJ2-1	CASSGGEEQFF	TGTGCCAGCAGTGGGGGGGAAGAGCAGTTCTTC
-	TRBD2	TRBV29-1	TRBJ2-3	CSTQGLAGKTDTQYF	TGCAGCACCCAGGGACTAGCGGGAAAGACAGATACGCAGTATTTT
few	-	TRBV5-1	TRBJ2-4	CASSFRAEEQYF	TGCGCCAGCAGCTTTAGAGCCGAGGAGCAGTACTTC
many	TRBD2	TRBV20-1	TRBJ2-5	CSAGTSGSGTQYF	TGCAGTGCTGGGACTAGCGGGAGTGGGACCCAGTACTTC
few	-	TRBV5-1	TRBJ2-7	CASSLGTGASFYEQYF	TGCGCCAGCAGCTTGGGTACGGGGGCGAGTTTCTACGAGCAGTACTTC
-	-	TRBV7-2	TRBJ2-3	CASAILGADTQYF	TGTGCCAGTGCGATCCTGGGGGCAGATACGCAGTATTTT
-	-	TRBV12-3/TRBV12-4	TRBJ1-3	CASGDGNTIYF	TGTGCCAGTGGTGATGGAAACACCATATATTTT
few	TRBD1	TRBV10-1	TRBJ2-5	CASSESNRGAETQYF	TGCGCCAGCAGTGAGTCGAACAGGGGAGCGGAGACCCAGTACTTC
-	TRBD2	TRBV11-2	TRBJ2-1	CASSLDRRGKFYNEQFF	TGTGCCAGCAGCTTAGATAGGCGGGGGAAATTCTACAATGAGCAGTTCTTC
many	-	TRBV5-1	TRBJ2-5	CASSQSRERETQYF	TGCGCCAGCAGCCAATCCCGGGAGAGAGAGACCCAGTACTTC
few	-	TRBV19	TRBJ2-1	CASSDGTSLIYNEQFF	TGTGCCAGTAGTGATGGGACCTCCTTAATCTACAATGAGCAGTTCTTC
-	-	TRBV5-1	TRBJ1-1	CASSLAVASRAFF	TGCGCCAGCAGCTTGGCCGTCGCAAGTCGAGCTTTCTTT
-	-	TRBV5-1	TRBJ1-4	CASSTDGNNEKLFF	TGCGCCAGCAGCACGGACGGAAACAATGAAAAACTGTTTTTT
-	-	TRBV9	TRBJ1-1	CASSVRWDNEAFF	TGTGCCAGCAGCGTAAGGTGGGACAATGAAGCTTTCTTT